What follows describes a single T cell receptor (beta chain). The antigen is not known. This sample was taken from a study of T cell responses to AZD1222 COVID-19 vaccine. Study-wide findings and caveats: Unmutated regions of variants are reportedly targeted by nearly half of spike-specific TCRs. AZD1222 recipients seropositive at baseline numbered only 5 to 7.

The repertoire was sequenced with immunoSEQ multiplex PCR; TCRdb's copy has only in-frame clones and lacks some. The sample records under 200,000 clones, around 90% being singletons. V shed 4 bases, J shed 9 bases, and the junction held 2 bases outside the gene matches. Germline loops: CDR1 LGHNA, CDR2 YSLEER. The CDR3 is 13 amino acids. The J gene is TRBJ1-6, the V gene TRBV4-3, with 8 bases lining up with TRBD1. The starting material was peripheral blood, obtained on day 0 of AZD1222 vaccination. The TCR originated in an adult in good health. CDR3 coding DNA: TGCGCCAGCAGCCTCGACAGGGGTTCACCCCTCCACTTT. Translated, it gives CASSLDRGSPLHF.